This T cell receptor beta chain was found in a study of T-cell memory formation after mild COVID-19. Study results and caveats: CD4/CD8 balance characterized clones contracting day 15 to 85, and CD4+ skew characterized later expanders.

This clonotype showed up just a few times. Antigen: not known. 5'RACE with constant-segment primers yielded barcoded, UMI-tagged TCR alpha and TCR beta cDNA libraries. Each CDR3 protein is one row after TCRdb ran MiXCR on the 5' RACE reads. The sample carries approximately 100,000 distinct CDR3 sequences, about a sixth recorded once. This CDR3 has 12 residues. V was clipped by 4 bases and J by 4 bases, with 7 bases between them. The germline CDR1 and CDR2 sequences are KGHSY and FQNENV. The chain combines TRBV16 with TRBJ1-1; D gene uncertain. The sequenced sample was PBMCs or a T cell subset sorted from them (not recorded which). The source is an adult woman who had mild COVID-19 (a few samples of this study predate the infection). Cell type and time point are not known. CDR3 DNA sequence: TGTGCCAGCAGCCTGCGCATCACTGAAGCTTTCTTT. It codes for CASSLRITEAFF.